The sample holds a few counts of the clone carrying this T cell receptor beta chain. Its antigen is not known. The authors ran a second PCR of 7 to 11 cycles using a sample-barcoded 5' primer and a J-beta primer mix. TCRdb redid the calling of the 5' RACE reads with MiXCR, one entry per CDR3 protein. The sample has about 1.7 million distinct CDR3 sequences; 28% are singletons. Donors gave about 10 milliliters of peripheral blood apiece. The study isolated at least 6 million PBMCs from each sample. The data stem from a study of blood T cells in healthy people across ages. Study-level results: Higher diversity and more naive CD4+ cells were features of long-lived donors, compared to aged donors. CMV status of donors was not determined, possibly confounding expanded clonotype changes.

Germline lookup yields CDR1 SGHTA and CDR2 FQGNSA. This CDR3 spans 15 amino acids. Trimming left V 0 bases short and J 2 bases short, with 9 bases between. The rearrangement links TRBV7-2 to TRBJ2-3, with unresolved D. The sample taken for sequencing was blood. This receptor was identified in a woman under 40 in good health. CDR3 residues: CASSLAAGFTDTQYF. The CDR3, as DNA: TGTGCCAGCAGCTTAGCGGCAGGTTTCACAGATACGCAGTATTTT. Together with reference TRBV7-2 and TRBJ2-3, the CDR3 gives the full variable domain: GAGVSQSPSNKVTEKGKDVELRCDPISGHTALYWYRQSLGQGLEFLIYFQGNSAPDKSGLPSDRFSAERTGGSVSTLTIQRTQQEDSAVYLCASSLAAGFTDTQYFGPGTRLTVL.